Below are 6 T cell receptor beta chains sequenced from a single sample in a study of blood T cell repertoires in COVID-19. Method: immunoSEQ multiplex PCR; TCRdb's copy keeps in-frame clones and lacks some. This table holds 25,000 to 35,000 clones, about 90% found once. The material sequenced was peripheral blood. The receptors shown here come from a man aged 50-60 years with active COVID-19.

The J gene is TRBJ1-2, the V gene TRBV11-2, with 8 bases that match TRBD1. The CDR3 has 18 amino acids. V lost 3 bases, J lost 7 bases, and 19 bases stayed unmatched. Germline V CDR1 and CDR2: SGHAT, FQNNGV. This CDR3 is CASSFVADRGARWRGYTF. The DNA of the CDR3 is TGTGCCAGCAGCTTTGTGGCCGACAGGGGCGCACGCTGGCGTGGCTACACCTTC.

This chain links TRBV9 with TRBJ2-7; 8 bases are a match to TRBD2. The CDR3 spans 15 residues. The junction had 6 bases not matched to a gene; V was cut back by 0 bases and J by 4 bases. Germline CDR1 and CDR2: SGDLS and YYNGEE. The CDR3 DNA reads as TGTGCCAGCAGCGTAGCCCCTAGCGGGTTTTACGAGCAGTACTTC. Translation: CASSVAPSGFYEQYF.

The chain recombines TRBV7-9 with TRBJ2-1; D gene ambiguous. The CDR3 spans 14 residues. The germline gives CDR1 SEHNR, CDR2 FQNEAQ (reference sequence). V lost 5 bases, J lost 1 base, and 9 bases lay in between. CDR3 amino acids: CASSQDTSYNEQFF. The CDR3 coding sequence is TGTGCCAGCAGCCAAGACACTTCCTACAATGAGCAGTTCTTC.

This clone was seen a single time. The chain recombines TRBV5-4 with TRBJ1-4, with 7 bases aligning to TRBD1. CDR3 size: 17 residues. Germline V CDR1 and CDR2: SGHNT, YYREEE (reference sequence). V dropped 0 bases and J dropped 3; count of bases not matched to a gene: 8. CDR3 nucleotide sequence: TGTGCCAGCAGCTTGGGCGGTCAGGGGGGTCCTAATGAAAAACTGTTTTTT. It codes for CASSLGGQGGPNEKLFF. The variable domain in full, completed from reference TRBV5-4 and TRBJ1-4, reads ETGVTQSPTHLIKTRGQQVTLRCSSQSGHNTVSWYQQALGQGPQFIFQYYREEENGRGNFPPRFSGLQFPNYSSELNVNALELDDSALYLCASSLGGQGGPNEKLFFGSGTQLSVL.

The chain recombines TRBV7-9 with TRBJ2-5; 15 bases are shared with TRBD2. Germline CDR1 reads SEHNR; CDR2 reads FQNEAQ (reference sequence). This CDR3 spans 16 amino acids. V gave up 4 bases and J gave up 3 bases; unmatched junction bases: 3. The CDR3 sequence is CASSSGLAGGEETQYF. The DNA of the CDR3 is TGTGCCAGCAGCTCAGGACTAGCGGGAGGGGAAGAGACCCAGTACTTC.

V is TRBV5-1 and J is TRBJ2-7; 9 nucleotides match TRBD2. V lost 0 bases and J lost 3; bases outside the gene matches: 16. The CDR3 runs 19 residues. CDR1 is SGHRS, CDR2 YFSETQ, per germline. The CDR3 protein is CASSLVRPAGGPGGYEQYF. CDR3 coding DNA: TGCGCCAGCAGCTTGGTTAGGCCAGCGGGAGGCCCAGGGGGCTACGAGCAGTACTTC.